The present T cell receptor beta chain was sequenced within a study of PD-1 blockade in classical Hodgkin lymphoma. Study in general: Nivolumab 3 mg/kg was given intravenously every 2 weeks.

The CDR3 is 16 amino acids. Germline V gives CDR1 MNHEY, CDR2 SMNVEV (reference sequence). V dropped 5 bases and J dropped 4; count of bases not matched to a gene: 13. Every patient had relapsed following autologous stem cell transplantation, and cohorts differed in brentuximab vedotin exposure. Complete response, partial response or progressive disease was recorded as best response. Some clones are missing from TCRdb's copy, which holds only in-frame ones; the method was immunoSEQ multiplex PCR. The sample carries 55,000 to 60,000 clones, approximately 89% recorded once. The clonotype originates from a human donor with classical Hodgkin lymphoma. V and J are TRBV27 and TRBJ1-2; 7 bases agree with TRBD1. Sequenced material: peripheral blood mononuclear cells (PBMCs), taken before the second cycle of nivolumab. This CDR3 reads CASSPRTGAPLYGYTF. The CDR3 coding sequence is TGTGCCAGCAGTCCTCGGACAGGAGCCCCCCTCTATGGCTACACCTTC.